These 20 T cell receptor beta chains were sequenced from one sample in a study of prognosis after radiotherapy for stage I lung cancer. Two-round multiplex PCR amplified TCR beta CDR3 from genomic DNA. Amplification during the initial PCR round employed primers specific to each TRBV and TRBJ gene. In TCRdb, the multiplex PCR reads were re-called with MiXCR into one record per CDR3 protein. The table has 25,000 to 35,000 distinct CDR3 sequences, about 29% seen once. The specimen was PBMCs, collected before or after stereotactic body radiation therapy (not recorded which). The receptors derive from a donor aged 50 or older with non-small cell lung cancer.

Points on this clonotype: Given a much more abundant clone one base away, this may be a read error. The chain has TRBV29-1 and TRBJ2-7; a weak D match, TRBD1 (6 bases). Germline V gene lookup returns CDR1 SQVTM and CDR2 ANQGSEA. The CDR3 runs 12 residues. The CDR3 sequence: CIIRTVFYEQYF. CDR3 nucleotide sequence: TGCATCATACGGACAGTCTTCTACGAGCAGTACTTC.

The table lists this clonotype with many counts. This chain links TRBV28 with TRBJ2-7, with TRBD1 identical over 10 bases. This CDR3 spans 15 amino acids. V was clipped by 5 bases and J by 3 bases; unmatched bases: 7. Germline CDR1 and CDR2: MDHEN and SYDVKM. The CDR3 DNA reads as TGTGCCAGCAGTCGGCAGGACAGGGGGATCTACGAGCAGTACTTC. It yields the protein CASSRQDRGIYEQYF.

This rearrangement joins TRBV12-3 or TRBV12-4 to TRBJ1-5; TRBD1 is a possible D gene (6 bases). CDR3 size: 14 residues. Trimming took off 2 bases at V and 10 bases at J, with 15 bases between the two ends. CDR3 in DNA: TGTGCCAGCAGTTTATCGCCCAGGGGCCATCCCCAGCATTTT. Protein sequence: CASSLSPRGHPQHF.

This clonotype was counted ten times or more. The chain has TRBV24-1 and TRBJ2-2; 8 bases match TRBD1. CDR1 and CDR2 (germline): KGHDR, SFDVKD. The CDR3 loop spans 16 amino acids. V trimming: 3 bases; J trimming: 7 bases; junction bases outside the gene matches: 9. For the CDR3, the DNA is TGTGCCACCAGTGATCTAAGGACAGGGTACGGCGGGGAGCTGTTTTTT. Encoded protein: CATSDLRTGYGGELFF.

This clonotype was seen many times. The chain has TRBV6-1 and TRBJ1-2; D is perhaps TRBD1 (5 bases). Trimming removed 6 bases from V and 4 bases from J, with 12 bases in between. From germline, CDR1 is MNHNS and CDR2 SASEGT. The CDR3 is 13 residues long. CDR3 bases: TGTGCCAGCAGACCTACGACAGTCTATGGCTACACCTTC. Amino acid sequence: CASRPTTVYGYTF.

This clonotype appeared many times. The DNA of the CDR3 is TGTGCCAGCAGTTTATCGTATGACAGGGGTGAAGCTTTCTTT. Protein: CASSLSYDRGEAFF. The chain links TRBV27 to TRBJ1-1; 8 nucleotides line up with TRBD1. Germline V gene sequence: CDR1 MNHEY, CDR2 SMNVEV (reference sequence). Germline trimming cut 0 bases from V and 7 bases from J; bases unmatched to any gene: 4. CDR3 length equals 14 residues.

This clonotype was found many times. The rearrangement uses TRBV18 and TRBJ1-3, with no clear D. CDR3 length: 16 amino acids. CDR1 and CDR2 (germline): KGHSH, LQKENI. Trimming cost V 2 bases and J 0 bases, with 11 bases left between them. CDR3 region: CASSPARSSSGNTIYF. Written as DNA, the CDR3 is TGTGCCAGCTCACCAGCGCGGTCGAGCTCTGGAAACACCATATATTTT.

In its sample, this clonotype was seen many times. This chain uses TRBV18 with TRBJ1-4; TRBD1 aligns across 7 bases. The CDR3 extends over 16 amino acids. Losses at the gene ends were 3 bases for V and 3 bases for J; bases not matched to a gene: 7. In germline, CDR1 is KGHSH, CDR2 LQKENI. CDR3 sequence: CASSPFTGAANEKLFF. The CDR3 DNA reads as TGTGCCAGCTCACCTTTCACAGGGGCCGCTAATGAAAAACTGTTTTTT. Combining the CDR3 with reference TRBV18 and TRBJ1-4 gives the whole variable domain NAGVMQNPRHLVRRRGQEARLRCSPMKGHSHVYWYRQLPEEGLKFMVYLQKENIIDESGMPKERFSAEFPKEGPSILRIQQVVRGDSAAYFCASSPFTGAANEKLFFGSGTQLSVL.

Worth noting for this clonotype: Possible read error: a much larger clone is one base away. This chain uses TRBV9 with TRBJ2-2; D unresolved. The CDR3 spans 12 residues. Germline-derived CDR1 and CDR2 are SGDLS and YYNGEE. The V and J ends lost 0 bases and 10 bases respectively, with 7 bases between them. The CDR3, as DNA: TGTGCCAGCAGCGTAGGGTCAGTGGAGCTGTTTTTT. This codes for CASSVGSVELFF.

This clonotype was recorded many times. This sequence joins TRBV30 and TRBJ2-3, with 8 bases that match TRBD2. Germline V gene data show CDR1 as GTSNPN and CDR2 as SVGIG (reference sequence). CDR3 length equals 14 residues. With V trimmed by 5 bases and J by 5 bases, 9 bases remained unmatched. CDR3 nucleotides: TGTGCCTGGGGTCGGGGGGGAGGCCGAGATACGCAGTATTTT. As protein: CAWGRGGGRDTQYF.

This chain connects TRBV6-1 to TRBJ2-7; D perhaps matches TRBD1 (5 bases). Trimming stripped 4 bases from V and 6 bases from J, with 16 bases between. This CDR3 is built from 14 residues. The germline V gene has CDR1 MNHNS and CDR2 SASEGT. The CDR3 is CASSATDRALEQYF. CDR3 DNA: TGTGCCAGCAGTGCCACCGACAGAGCACTCGAGCAGTACTTC.

In this sample, this clonotype turned up once. The rearrangement uses TRBV6-2 or TRBV6-3 and TRBJ2-7; 8 bases fit TRBD1. The CDR3 totals 16 residues. V lost 7 bases to trimming and J lost 6 bases; unmatched junction nucleotides: 17. CDR1 and CDR2 (germline): MNHEY, SVGEGT. The CDR3 sequence is CASISGQGVISVEQYF. The DNA of the CDR3 is TGTGCCAGCATCTCAGGACAGGGTGTGATTTCGGTCGAGCAGTACTTC.

This clonotype was counted many times. The chain carries TRBV19 and TRBJ2-2, with D hard to call. Looked up from germline, CDR1 is LNHDA and CDR2 is SQIVND (reference sequence). V was clipped by 3 bases and J by 7 bases, with 3 bases between them. The CDR3 spans 11 residues. CDR3 in amino acids: CASSIGGELFF. As DNA, the CDR3 is TGTGCCAGTAGTATTGGCGGGGAGCTGTTTTTT.

About this clonotype itself: This may come from a read error, since a much larger clone is one base off. This chain links TRBV7-9 with TRBJ2-6; D remains unclear. The CDR3 length is 17 residues. Trimming left V 3 bases short and J 0 bases short, with 12 bases between. The germline CDR1 and CDR2 sequences are SEHNR and FQNEAQ (reference sequence). The CDR3 sequence is CASSFSWAPSGANVLTF. The CDR3 DNA follows: TGTGCCAGCAGCTTCTCCTGGGCCCCCTCTGGGGCCAACGTCCTGACTTTC.

This clonotype showed up many times. The chain recombines TRBV4-1 with TRBJ1-2; possibly TRBD1 for D (6 bases). The CDR3 has 16 residues. Germline V gene lookup returns CDR1 MGHRA and CDR2 YSYEKL. The ends were cut back, 0 bases at V and 4 bases at J, with 15 bases in the middle. The CDR3 DNA follows: TGCGCCAGCAGCCAAGATGGGGGCCCTCAATTCTATGGCTACACCTTC. Its translation is CASSQDGGPQFYGYTF.

Ten or more counts support this clonotype. V usage is TRBV7-9 and J usage is TRBJ2-2, with TRBD1 matching 9 bases. The junction had 13 bases not matched to a gene; V was cut back by 4 bases and J by 4 bases. The germline V gene has CDR1 SEHNR and CDR2 FQNEAQ (reference sequence). The length of the CDR3 is 18 residues. CDR3 nucleotides: TGTGCCAGCAGCTCTCAACGGGTCGGGACAGGGAGCACCGGGGAGCTGTTTTTT. Its translation is CASSSQRVGTGSTGELFF.

This clonotype was counted at least ten times. This chain uses TRBV19 with TRBJ1-3; D call uncertain. The CDR3 is 13 amino acids. Trimming took off 5 bases at V and 2 bases at J, with 7 bases between the two ends. Germline V CDR1 and CDR2: LNHDA, SQIVND (reference sequence). CDR3 protein: CASSLYTGNTIYF. The CDR3 region has the DNA TGTGCCAGTAGTTTGTACACTGGAAACACCATATATTTT.

This sequence joins TRBV20-1 and TRBJ2-1, with D tentatively TRBD1 or TRBD2 (5 bases each). This CDR3 comprises 14 residues. V dropped 5 bases and J dropped 8 bases, with 19 bases sitting between them. Germline loops: CDR1 DFQATT, CDR2 SNEGSKA (reference sequence). As DNA, the CDR3 is TGCAGTGCTGGGGGTAGCTGTAGTAATGATGAGCAGTTCTTC. Encoded protein: CSAGGSCSNDEQFF.

Ten or more counts support this clonotype. The chain recombines TRBV28 with TRBJ2-7; 9 bases fit TRBD1. The CDR3 consists of 13 residues. V lost 5 bases, J lost 3 bases, and 2 bases stayed unmatched. Germline CDR1 and CDR2: MDHEN and SYDVKM. The CDR3 bases are TGTGCCAGCAGTACGGGACAGGGCTACGAGCAGTACTTC. This encodes CASSTGQGYEQYF.

This clonotype was found many times. The CDR3 loop is CASRKQGEYYGYTF. CDR3 DNA sequence: TGTGCCAGCCGAAAACAAGGGGAATACTATGGCTACACCTTC. The chain recombines TRBV12-3 or TRBV12-4 with TRBJ1-2, with a tentative D call TRBD1 (5 bases). V lost 8 bases, J lost 3 bases, and 16 bases lay in between. This CDR3 is built from 14 residues.